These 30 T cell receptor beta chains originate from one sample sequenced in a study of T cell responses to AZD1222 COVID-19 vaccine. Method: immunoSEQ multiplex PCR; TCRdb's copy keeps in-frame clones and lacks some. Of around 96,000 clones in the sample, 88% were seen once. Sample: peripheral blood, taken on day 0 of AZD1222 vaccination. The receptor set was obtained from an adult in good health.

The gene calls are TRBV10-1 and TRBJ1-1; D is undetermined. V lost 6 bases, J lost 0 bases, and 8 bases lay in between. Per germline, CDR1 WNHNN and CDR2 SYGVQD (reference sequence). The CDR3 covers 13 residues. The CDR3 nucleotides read TGCGCCAGCAGGGAAGCCCTGAACACTGAAGCTTTCTTT. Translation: CASREALNTEAFF.

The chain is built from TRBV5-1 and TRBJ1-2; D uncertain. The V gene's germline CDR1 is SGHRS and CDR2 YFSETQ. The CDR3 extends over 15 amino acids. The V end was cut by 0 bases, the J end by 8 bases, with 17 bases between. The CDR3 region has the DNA TGCGCCAGCAGCTTGGCCGACTCTCGGTTGTACGGCTACACCTTC. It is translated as CASSLADSRLYGYTF.

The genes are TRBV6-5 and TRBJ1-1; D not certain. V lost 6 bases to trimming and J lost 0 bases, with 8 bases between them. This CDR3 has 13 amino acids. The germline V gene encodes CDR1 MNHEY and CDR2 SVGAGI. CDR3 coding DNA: TGTGCCAGCAGGTTCCGGGTGAACACTGAAGCTTTCTTT. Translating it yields CASRFRVNTEAFF.

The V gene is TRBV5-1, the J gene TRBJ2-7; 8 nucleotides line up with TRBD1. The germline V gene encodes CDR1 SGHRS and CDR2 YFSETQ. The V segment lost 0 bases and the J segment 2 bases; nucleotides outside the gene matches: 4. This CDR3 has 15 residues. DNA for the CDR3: TGCGCCAGCAGCTTGGATCCAGGGGGCCCCTACGAGCAGTACTTC. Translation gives CASSLDPGGPYEQYF.

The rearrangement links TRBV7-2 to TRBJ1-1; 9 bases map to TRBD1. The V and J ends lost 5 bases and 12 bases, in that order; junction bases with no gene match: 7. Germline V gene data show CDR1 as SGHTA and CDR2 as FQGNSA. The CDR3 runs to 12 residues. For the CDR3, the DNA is TGTGCCAGCAGCCAGGACAGGGGTTTTCCTTTCTTT. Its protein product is CASSQDRGFPFF.

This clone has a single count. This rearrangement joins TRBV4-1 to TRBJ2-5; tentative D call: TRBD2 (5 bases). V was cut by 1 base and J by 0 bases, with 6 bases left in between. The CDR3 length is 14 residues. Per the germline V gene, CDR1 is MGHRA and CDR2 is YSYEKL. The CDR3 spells CASSQGGYQETQYF. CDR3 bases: TGCGCCAGCAGCCAAGGAGGGTACCAAGAGACCCAGTACTTC.

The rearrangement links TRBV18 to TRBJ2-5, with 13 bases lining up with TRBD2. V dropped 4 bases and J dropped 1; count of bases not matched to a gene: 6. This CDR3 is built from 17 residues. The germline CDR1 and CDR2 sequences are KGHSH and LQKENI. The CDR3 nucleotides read TGTGCCAGCTCACAACCGACTAGCGGGGGGCCCCAAGAGACCCAGTACTTC. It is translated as CASSQPTSGGPQETQYF.

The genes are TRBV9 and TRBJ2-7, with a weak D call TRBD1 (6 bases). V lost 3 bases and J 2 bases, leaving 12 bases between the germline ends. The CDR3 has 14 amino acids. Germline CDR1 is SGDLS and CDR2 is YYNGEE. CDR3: CASSAHRAPYEQYF. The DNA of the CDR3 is TGTGCCAGCAGCGCACACAGGGCCCCCTACGAGCAGTACTTC.

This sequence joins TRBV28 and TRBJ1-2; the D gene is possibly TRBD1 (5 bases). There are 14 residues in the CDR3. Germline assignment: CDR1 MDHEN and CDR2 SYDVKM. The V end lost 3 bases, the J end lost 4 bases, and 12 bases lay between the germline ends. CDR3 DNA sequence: TGTGCCAGCAGTTTGGGGCCCCAAGGCTATGGCTACACCTTC. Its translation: CASSLGPQGYGYTF.

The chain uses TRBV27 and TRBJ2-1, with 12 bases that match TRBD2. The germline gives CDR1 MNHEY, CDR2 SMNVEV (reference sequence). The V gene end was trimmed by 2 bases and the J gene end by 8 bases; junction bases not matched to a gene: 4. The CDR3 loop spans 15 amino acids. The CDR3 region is CASSLLAGGIYEQFF. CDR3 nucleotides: TGTGCCAGCAGTTTACTAGCGGGGGGGATCTATGAGCAGTTCTTC.

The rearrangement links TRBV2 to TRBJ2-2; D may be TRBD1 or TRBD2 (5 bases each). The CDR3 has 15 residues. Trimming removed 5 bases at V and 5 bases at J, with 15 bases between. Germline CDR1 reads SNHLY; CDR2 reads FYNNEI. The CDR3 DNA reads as TGTGCCAGCAGTCCCACCGGGACGTCAACCGGGGAGCTGTTTTTT. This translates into CASSPTGTSTGELFF.

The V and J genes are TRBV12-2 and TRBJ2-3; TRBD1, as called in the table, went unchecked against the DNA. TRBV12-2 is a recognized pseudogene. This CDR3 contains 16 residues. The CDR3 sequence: CASRELQGKCTDTQYF. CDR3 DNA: TGTGCAAGTCGCGAGTTACAGGGGAAATGCACAGATACGCAGTATTTT.

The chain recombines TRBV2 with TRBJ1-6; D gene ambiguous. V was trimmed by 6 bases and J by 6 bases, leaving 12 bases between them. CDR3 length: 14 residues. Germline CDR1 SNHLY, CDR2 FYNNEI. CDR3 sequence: CASRFGIPNSPLHF. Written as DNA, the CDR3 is TGTGCCAGCAGGTTCGGGATTCCTAATTCACCCCTCCACTTT. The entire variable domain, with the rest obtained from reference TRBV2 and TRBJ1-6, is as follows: EPEVTQTPSHQVTQMGQEVILRCVPISNHLYFYWYRQILGQKVEFLVSFYNNEISEKSEIFDDQFSVERPDGSNFTLKIRSTKLEDSAMYFCASRFGIPNSPLHFGNGTRLTVT.

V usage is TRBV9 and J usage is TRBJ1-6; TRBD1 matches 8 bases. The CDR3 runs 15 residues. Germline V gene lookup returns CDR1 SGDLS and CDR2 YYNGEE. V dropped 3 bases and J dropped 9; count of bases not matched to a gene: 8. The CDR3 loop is CASSAAQGASSPLHF. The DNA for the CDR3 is TGTGCCAGCAGCGCGGCTCAGGGGGCTAGTTCACCCCTCCACTTT.

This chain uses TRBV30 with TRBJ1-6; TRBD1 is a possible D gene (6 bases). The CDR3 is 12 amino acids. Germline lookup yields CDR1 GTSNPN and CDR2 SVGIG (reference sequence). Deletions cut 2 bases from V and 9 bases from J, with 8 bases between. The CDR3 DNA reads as TGTGCCTGGAGTCAGGGGAGTTCACCCCTCCACTTT. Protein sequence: CAWSQGSSPLHF.

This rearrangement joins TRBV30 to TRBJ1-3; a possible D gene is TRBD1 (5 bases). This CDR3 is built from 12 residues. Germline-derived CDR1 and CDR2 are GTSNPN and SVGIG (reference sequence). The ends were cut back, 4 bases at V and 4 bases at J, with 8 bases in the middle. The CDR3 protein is CAWTGTGNTIYF. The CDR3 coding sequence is TGTGCCTGGACAGGGACGGGAAACACCATATATTTT.

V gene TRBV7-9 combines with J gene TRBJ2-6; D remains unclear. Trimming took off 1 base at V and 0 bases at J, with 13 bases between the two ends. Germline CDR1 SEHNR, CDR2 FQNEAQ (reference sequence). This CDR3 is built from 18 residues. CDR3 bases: TGTGCCAGCAGCTTAGTAGCCACGCCCCGCTCTGGGGCCAACGTCCTGACTTTC. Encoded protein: CASSLVATPRSGANVLTF.

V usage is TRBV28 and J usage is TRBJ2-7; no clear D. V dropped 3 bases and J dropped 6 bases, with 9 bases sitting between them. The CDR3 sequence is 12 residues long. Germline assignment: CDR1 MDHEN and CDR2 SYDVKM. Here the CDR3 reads CASSFRKGEQYF. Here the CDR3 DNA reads TGTGCCAGCAGTTTTAGGAAGGGCGAGCAGTACTTC. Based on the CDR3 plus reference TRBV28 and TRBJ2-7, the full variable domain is DVKVTQSSRYLVKRTGEKVFLECVQDMDHENMFWYRQDPGLGLRLIYFSYDVKMKEKGDIPEGYSVSREKKERFSLILESASTNQTSMYLCASSFRKGEQYFGPGTRLTVT.

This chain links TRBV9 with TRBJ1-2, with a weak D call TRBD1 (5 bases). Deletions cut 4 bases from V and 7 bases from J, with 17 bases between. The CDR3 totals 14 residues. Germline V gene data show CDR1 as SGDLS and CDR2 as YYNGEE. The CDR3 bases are TGTGCCAGCAGCCCACAGTCGACGGGGGTTGGCTACACCTTC. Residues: CASSPQSTGVGYTF.

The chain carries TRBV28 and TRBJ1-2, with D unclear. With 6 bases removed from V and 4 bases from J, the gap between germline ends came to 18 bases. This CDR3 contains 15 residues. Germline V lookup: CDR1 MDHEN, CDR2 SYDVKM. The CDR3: CASSLDPTLGYGYTF. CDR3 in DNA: TGTGCCAGCAGCCTGGACCCCACCTTAGGCTATGGCTACACCTTC.

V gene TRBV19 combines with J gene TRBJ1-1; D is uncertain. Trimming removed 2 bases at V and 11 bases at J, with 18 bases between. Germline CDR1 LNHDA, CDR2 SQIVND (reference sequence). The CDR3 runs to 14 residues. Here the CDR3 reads CASSISPHGVSAFF. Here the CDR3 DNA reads TGTGCCAGTAGTATATCCCCTCACGGGGTGAGCGCTTTCTTT.

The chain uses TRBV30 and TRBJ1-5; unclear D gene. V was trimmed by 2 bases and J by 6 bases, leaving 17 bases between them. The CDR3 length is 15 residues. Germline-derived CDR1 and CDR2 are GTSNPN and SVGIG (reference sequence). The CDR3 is CAWSYPGGLGQPQHF. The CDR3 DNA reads TGTGCCTGGAGTTACCCTGGCGGATTGGGTCAGCCCCAGCATTTT.

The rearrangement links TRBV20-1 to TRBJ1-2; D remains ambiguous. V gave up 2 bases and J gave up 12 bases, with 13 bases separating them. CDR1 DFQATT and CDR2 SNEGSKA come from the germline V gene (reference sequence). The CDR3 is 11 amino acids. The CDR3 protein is CSARQTMVDTF. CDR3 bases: TGCAGTGCTAGACAGACTATGGTTGACACCTTC.

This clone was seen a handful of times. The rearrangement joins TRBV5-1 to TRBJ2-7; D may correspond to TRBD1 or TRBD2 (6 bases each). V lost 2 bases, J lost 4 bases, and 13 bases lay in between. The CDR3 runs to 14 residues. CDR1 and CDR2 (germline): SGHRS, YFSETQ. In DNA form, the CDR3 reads TGCGCCAGCAGCTTCCGGGGGCTCTTTTACGAGCAGTACTTC. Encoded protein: CASSFRGLFYEQYF.

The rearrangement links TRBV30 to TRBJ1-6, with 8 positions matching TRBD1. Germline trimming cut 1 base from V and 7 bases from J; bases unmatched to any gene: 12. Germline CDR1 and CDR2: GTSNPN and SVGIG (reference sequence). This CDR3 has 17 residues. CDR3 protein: CAWSGGLGQGDNSPLHF. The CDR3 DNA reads TGTGCCTGGAGTGGAGGACTCGGACAGGGAGACAATTCACCCCTCCACTTT.

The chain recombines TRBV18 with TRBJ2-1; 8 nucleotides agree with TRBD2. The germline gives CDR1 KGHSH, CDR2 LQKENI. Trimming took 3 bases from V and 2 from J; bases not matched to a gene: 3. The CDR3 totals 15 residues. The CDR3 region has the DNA TGTGCCAGCTCACCGAGGACTAGCCCCTACAATGAGCAGTTCTTC. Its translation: CASSPRTSPYNEQFF. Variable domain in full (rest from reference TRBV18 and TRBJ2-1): NAGVMQNPRHLVRRRGQEARLRCSPMKGHSHVYWYRQLPEEGLKFMVYLQKENIIDESGMPKERFSAEFPKEGPSILRIQQVVRGDSAAYFCASSPRTSPYNEQFFGPGTRLTVL.

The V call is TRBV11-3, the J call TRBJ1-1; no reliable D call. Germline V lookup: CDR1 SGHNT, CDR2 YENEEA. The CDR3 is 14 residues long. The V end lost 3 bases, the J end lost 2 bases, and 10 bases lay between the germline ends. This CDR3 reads CASSFRQFNTEAFF. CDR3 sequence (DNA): TGTGCCAGCAGCTTCCGGCAGTTTAACACTGAAGCTTTCTTT.

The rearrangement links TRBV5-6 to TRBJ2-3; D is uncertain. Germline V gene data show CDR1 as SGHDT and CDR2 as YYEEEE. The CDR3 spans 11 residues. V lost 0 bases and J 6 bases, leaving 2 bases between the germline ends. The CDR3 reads CASSLGDTQYF. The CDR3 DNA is TGTGCCAGCAGCTTGGGGGATACGCAGTATTTT.

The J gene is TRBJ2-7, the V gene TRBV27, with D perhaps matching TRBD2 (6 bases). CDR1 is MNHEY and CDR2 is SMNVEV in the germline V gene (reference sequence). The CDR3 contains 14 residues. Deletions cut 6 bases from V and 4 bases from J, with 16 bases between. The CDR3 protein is CASSTGTDPYEQYF. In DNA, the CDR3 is TGTGCCAGCAGCACCGGGACTGACCCTTACGAGCAGTACTTC.

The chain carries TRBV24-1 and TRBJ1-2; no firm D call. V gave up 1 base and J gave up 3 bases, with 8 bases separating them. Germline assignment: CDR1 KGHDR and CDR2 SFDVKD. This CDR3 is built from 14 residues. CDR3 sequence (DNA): TGTGCCACCAGTGATTTTACAGAAGACTATGGCTACACCTTC. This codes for CATSDFTEDYGYTF.